Sequencing of this TCR beta chain was carried out in a study of CD8 T cell repertoires and HIV-1 epitope variants. At the level of the study: Each of Twenty-five Gag and Nef epitope peptides stimulated a separate culture. Controls were a CMV, EBV and flu peptide pool, Ebola AY9 negative control, and no-peptide well.

Assay used: immunoSEQ multiplex PCR; TCRdb lists only in-frame clones, some missing. The sample lists fewer than 5,000 clones; around three fifths were seen once. With respect to this clone: As yet, its antigen is unknown.

Germline V gives CDR1 MNHEY, CDR2 SMNVEV (reference sequence). The V gene lost 5 bases and the J gene lost 7 bases, with 14 bases spanning the gap. The CDR3 spans 14 residues. Study outcomes and limitations: Of 8 or 9 antigen-specific beta clonotypes, about six appeared to cross-react with escape variants.

The receptor was isolated from a male donor with HIV. Sample: cultured CD8+ T cells derived from PBMCs. V and J are TRBV27 and TRBJ1-4; D ambiguous. The CDR3 protein is CASSPWGGSEKLFF. The CDR3 DNA sequence: TGTGCCAGCAGTCCCTGGGGAGGAAGTGAAAAACTGTTTTTT.